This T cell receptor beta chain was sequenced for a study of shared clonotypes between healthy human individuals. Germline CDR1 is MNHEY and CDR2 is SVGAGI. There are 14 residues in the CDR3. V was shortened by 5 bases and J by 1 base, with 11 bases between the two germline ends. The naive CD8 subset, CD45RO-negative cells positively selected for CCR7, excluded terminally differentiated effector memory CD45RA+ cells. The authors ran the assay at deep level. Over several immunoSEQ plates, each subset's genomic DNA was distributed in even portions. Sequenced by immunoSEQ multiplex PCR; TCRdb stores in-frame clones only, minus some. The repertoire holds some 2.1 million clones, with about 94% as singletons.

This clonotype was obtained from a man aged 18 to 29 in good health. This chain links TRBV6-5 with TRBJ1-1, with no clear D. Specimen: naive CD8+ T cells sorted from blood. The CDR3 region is CASSPDGQNTEAFF. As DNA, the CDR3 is TGTGCCAGCAGTCCGGACGGCCAGAACACTGAAGCTTTCTTT.